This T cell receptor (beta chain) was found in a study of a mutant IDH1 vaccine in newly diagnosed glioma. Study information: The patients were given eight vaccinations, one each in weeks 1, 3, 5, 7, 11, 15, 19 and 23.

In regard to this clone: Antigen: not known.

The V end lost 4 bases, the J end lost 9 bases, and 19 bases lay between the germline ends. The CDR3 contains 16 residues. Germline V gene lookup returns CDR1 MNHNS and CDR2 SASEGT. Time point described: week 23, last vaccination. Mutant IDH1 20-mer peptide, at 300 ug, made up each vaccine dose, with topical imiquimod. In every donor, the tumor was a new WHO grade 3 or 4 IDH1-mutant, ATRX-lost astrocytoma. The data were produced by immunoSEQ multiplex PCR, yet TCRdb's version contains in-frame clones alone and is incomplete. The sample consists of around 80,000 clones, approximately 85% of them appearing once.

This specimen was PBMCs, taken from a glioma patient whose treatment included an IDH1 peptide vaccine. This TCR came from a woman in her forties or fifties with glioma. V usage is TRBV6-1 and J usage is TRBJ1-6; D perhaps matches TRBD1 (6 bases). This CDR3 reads CASSAVPGASISPLHF. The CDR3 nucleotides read TGTGCCAGCAGTGCAGTACCAGGGGCATCTATTTCACCCCTCCACTTT.